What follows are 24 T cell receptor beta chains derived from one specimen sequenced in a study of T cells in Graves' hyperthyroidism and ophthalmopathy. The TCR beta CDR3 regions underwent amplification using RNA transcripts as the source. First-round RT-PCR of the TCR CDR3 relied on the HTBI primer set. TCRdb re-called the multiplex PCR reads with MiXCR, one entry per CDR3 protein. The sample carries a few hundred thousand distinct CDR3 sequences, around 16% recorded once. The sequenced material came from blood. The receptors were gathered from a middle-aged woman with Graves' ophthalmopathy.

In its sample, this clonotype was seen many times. The CDR3 here is CASSPWTQETQYF. The DNA of the CDR3 is TGTGCCAGCAGCCCATGGACCCAAGAGACCCAGTACTTC. This chain joins TRBV12-3 or TRBV12-4 and TRBJ2-5; D gene unclear. V gave up 6 bases and J gave up 1 base, with 9 bases separating them. The CDR3 is made up of 13 amino acids.

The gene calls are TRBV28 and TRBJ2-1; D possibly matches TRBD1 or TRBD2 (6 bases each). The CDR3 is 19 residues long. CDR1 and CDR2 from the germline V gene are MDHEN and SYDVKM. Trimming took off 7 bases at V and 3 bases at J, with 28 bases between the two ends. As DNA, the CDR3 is TGTGCCAGCATAGGGGGAGGCAGACGGGAGTCAAGAAACTACAATGAGCAGTTCTTC. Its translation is CASIGGGRRESRNYNEQFF.

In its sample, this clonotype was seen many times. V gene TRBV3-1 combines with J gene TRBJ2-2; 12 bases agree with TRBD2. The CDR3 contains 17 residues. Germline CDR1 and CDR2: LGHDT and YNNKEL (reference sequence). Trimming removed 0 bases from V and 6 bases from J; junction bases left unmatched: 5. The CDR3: CASSQDRLAGESGELFF. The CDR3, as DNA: TGTGCCAGCAGCCAAGATCGACTAGCGGGGGAGTCCGGGGAGCTGTTTTTT.

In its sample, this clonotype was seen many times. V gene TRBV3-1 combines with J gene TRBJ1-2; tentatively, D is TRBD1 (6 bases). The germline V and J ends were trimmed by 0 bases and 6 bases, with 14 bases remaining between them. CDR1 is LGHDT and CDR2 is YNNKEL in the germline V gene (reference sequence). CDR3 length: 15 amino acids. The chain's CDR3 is CASSQDSGVGHGYTF. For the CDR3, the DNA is TGTGCCAGCAGCCAAGATTCAGGGGTTGGGCATGGCTACACCTTC. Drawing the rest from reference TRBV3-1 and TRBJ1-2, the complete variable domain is DTAVSQTPKYLVTQMGNDKSIKCEQNLGHDTMYWYKQDSKKFLKIMFSYNNKELIINETVPNRFSPKSPDKAHLNLHINSLELGDSAVYFCASSQDSGVGHGYTFGSGTRLTVV.

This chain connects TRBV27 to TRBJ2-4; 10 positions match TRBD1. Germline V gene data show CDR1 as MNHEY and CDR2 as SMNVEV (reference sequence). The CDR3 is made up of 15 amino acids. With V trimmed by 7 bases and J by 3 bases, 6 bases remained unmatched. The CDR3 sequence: CASKDRGPGKNIQYF. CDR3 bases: TGTGCCAGCAAAGACAGGGGGCCGGGCAAAAACATTCAGTACTTC.

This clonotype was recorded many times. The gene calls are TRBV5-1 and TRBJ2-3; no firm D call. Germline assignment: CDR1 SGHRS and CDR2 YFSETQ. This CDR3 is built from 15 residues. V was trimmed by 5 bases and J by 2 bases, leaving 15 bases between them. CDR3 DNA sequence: TGCGCCAGCAGGGCAGCTTCATTTCACACAGATACGCAGTATTTT. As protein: CASRAASFHTDTQYF.

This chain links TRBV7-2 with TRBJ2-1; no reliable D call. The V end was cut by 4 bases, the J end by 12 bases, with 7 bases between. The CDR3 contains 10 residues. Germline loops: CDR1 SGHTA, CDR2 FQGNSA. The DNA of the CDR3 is TGTGCCAGCAGCTATCGTGGGCAGTTCTTC. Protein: CASSYRGQFF. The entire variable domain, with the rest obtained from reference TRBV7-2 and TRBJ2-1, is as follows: GAGVSQSPSNKVTEKGKDVELRCDPISGHTALYWYRQSLGQGLEFLIYFQGNSAPDKSGLPSDRFSAERTGGSVSTLTIQRTQQEDSAVYLCASSYRGQFFGPGTRLTVL.

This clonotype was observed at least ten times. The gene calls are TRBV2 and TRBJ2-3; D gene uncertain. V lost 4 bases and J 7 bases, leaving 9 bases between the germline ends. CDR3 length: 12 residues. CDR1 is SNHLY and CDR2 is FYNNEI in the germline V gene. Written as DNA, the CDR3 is TGTGCCAGCAGTGGGCCAGCGTATACGCAGTATTTT. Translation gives CASSGPAYTQYF. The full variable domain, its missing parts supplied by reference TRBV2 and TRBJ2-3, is EPEVTQTPSHQVTQMGQEVILRCVPISNHLYFYWYRQILGQKVEFLVSFYNNEISEKSEIFDDQFSVERPDGSNFTLKIRSTKLEDSAMYFCASSGPAYTQYFGPGTRLTVL.

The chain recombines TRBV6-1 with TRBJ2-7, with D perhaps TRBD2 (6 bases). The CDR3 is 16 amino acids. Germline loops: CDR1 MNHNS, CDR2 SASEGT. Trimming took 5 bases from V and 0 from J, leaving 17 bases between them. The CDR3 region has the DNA TGTGCCAGCAGTTTGATGACCGGGAGCAGCTCCTACGAGCAGTACTTC. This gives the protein CASSLMTGSSSYEQYF.

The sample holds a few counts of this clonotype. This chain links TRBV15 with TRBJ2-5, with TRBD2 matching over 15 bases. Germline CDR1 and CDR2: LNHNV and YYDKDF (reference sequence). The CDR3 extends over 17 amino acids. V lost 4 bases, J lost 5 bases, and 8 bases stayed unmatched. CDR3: CATSKPGLAGGGETQYF. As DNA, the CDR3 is TGTGCCACCAGCAAACCGGGACTAGCGGGAGGAGGCGAGACCCAGTACTTC.

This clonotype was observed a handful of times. The CDR3 sequence: CSVGSGTETQYF. Written as DNA, the CDR3 is TGCAGCGTTGGAAGCGGGACTGAGACCCAGTACTTC. The chain employs TRBV29-1 and TRBJ2-5, with TRBD2 matching 7 bases. This CDR3 has 12 residues. Germline CDR1 is SQVTM and CDR2 is ANQGSEA. Losses at the gene ends were 4 bases for V and 5 bases for J; bases not matched to a gene: 4.

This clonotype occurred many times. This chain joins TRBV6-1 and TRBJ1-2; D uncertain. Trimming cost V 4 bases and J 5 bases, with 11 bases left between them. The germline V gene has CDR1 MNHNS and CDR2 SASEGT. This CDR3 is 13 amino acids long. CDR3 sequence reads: CASSGGFSYGYTF. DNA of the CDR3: TGTGCCAGCAGTGGGGGATTTAGTTATGGCTACACCTTC.

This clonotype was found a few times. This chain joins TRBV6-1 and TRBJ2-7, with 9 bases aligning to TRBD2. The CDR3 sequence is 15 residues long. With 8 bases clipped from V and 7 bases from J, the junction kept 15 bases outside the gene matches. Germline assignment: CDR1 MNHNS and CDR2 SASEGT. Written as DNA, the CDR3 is TGTGCCAGCTCAAAAAGGGCGGGAGGGCCAGGGGAGCAGTACTTC. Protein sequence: CASSKRAGGPGEQYF.

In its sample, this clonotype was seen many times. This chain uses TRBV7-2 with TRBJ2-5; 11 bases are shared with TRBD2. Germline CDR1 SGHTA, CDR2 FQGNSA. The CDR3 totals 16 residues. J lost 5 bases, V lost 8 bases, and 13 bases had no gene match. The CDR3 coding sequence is TGTGCCAGCGCCCTGGGGGGACTAGCGGAACGGGAGACCCAGTACTTC. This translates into CASALGGLAERETQYF.

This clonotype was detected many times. CDR3 protein: CASSLAAYYEQYF. The DNA of the CDR3 is TGTGCCAGCAGCCTCGCGGCGTACTACGAGCAGTACTTC. The chain has TRBV11-1 and TRBJ2-7; D is unresolved. The length of the CDR3 is 13 residues. Trimming took 5 bases from V and 3 from J, leaving 11 bases between them. Germline V CDR1 and CDR2: SGHAT, FQDESV (reference sequence).

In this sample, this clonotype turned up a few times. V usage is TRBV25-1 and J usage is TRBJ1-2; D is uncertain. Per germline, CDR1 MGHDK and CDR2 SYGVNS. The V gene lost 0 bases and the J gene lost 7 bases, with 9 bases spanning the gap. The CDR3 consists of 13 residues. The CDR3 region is CASSEYEGFGYTF. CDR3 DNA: TGTGCCAGCAGTGAATACGAAGGGTTTGGCTACACCTTC.

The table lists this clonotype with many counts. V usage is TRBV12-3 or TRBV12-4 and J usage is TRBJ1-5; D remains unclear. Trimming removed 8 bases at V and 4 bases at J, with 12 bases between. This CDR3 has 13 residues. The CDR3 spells CASSPSDNQPQHF. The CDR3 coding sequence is TGTGCCAGCTCACCTTCCGATAATCAGCCCCAGCATTTT.

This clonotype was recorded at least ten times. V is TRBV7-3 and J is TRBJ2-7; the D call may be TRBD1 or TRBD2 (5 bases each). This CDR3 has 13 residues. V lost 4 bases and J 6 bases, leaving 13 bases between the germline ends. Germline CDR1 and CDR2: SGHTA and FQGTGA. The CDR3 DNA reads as TGTGCCAGCAGCTCGTCGGGGACCGGCGAGCAGTACTTC. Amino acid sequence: CASSSSGTGEQYF. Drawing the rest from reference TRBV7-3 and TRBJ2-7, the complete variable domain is GAGVSQTPSNKVTEKGKYVELRCDPISGHTALYWYRQSLGQGPEFLIYFQGTGAADDSGLPNDRFFAVRPEGSVSTLKIQRTERGDSAVYLCASSSSGTGEQYFGPGTRLTVT.

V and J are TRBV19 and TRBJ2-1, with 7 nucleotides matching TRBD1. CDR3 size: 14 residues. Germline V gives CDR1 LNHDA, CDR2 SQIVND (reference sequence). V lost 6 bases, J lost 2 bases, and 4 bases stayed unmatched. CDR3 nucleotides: TGTGCCAGTAGACAGGGGATGGCCTACAATGAGCAGTTCTTC. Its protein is CASRQGMAYNEQFF.

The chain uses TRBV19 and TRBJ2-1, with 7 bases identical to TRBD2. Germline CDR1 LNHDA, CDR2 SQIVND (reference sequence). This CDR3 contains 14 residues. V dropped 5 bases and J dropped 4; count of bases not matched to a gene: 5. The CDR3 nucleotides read TGTGCCAGTAGTGGGAGGGCCCTATACAATGAGCAGTTCTTC. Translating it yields CASSGRALYNEQFF.

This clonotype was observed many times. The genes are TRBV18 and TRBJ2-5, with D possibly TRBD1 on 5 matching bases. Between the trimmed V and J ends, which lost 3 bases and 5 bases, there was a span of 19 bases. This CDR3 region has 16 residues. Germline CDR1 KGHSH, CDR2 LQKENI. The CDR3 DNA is TGTGCCAGCTCACCTCAGAGGCCAGGGTCAGGTGAGACCCAGTACTTC. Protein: CASSPQRPGSGETQYF.

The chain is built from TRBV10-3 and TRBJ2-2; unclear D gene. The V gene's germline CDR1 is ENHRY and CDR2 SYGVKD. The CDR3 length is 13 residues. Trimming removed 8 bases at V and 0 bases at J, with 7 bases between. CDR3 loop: CAISPTNTGELFF. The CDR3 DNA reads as TGTGCCATCTCCCCCACGAACACCGGGGAGCTGTTTTTT.

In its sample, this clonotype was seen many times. The CDR3 nucleotides read TGTGCCAGCACCCGGACTAGGGATGAGCAGTTCTTC. Translating gives CASTRTRDEQFF. V usage is TRBV2 and J usage is TRBJ2-1; 7 positions match TRBD2. Germline V gene data show CDR1 as SNHLY and CDR2 as FYNNEI. V gave up 7 bases and J gave up 8 bases; unmatched junction bases: 5. CDR3 length equals 12 residues.

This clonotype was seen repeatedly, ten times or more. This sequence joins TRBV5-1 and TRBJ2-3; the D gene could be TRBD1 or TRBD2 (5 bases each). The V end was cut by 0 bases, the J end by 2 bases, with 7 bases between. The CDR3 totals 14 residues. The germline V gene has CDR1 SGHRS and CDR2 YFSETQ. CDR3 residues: CASSLGDPTDTQYF. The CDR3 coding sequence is TGCGCCAGCAGCTTGGGGGACCCCACAGATACGCAGTATTTT. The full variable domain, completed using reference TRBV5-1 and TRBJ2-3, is KAGVTQTPRYLIKTRGQQVTLSCSPISGHRSVSWYQQTPGQGLQFLFEYFSETQRNKGNFPGRFSGRQFSNSRSEMNVSTLELGDSALYLCASSLGDPTDTQYFGPGTRLTVL.